The sequence of this TCR beta chain was determined in a study of PD-1 blockade in classical Hodgkin lymphoma. Looking at the study overall: Patients were administered nivolumab (3 mg/kg intravenously) every 2 weeks. General study points: Researchers reported that CD4+ TCR diversity, though not CD8+, rose significantly by C4D1. Newly diagnosed patients had diversity similar to the baseline diversity of complete responders.

Some clones are missing from TCRdb's copy, which holds only in-frame ones; the method was immunoSEQ multiplex PCR. Of roughly 49,000 clones in the sample, around 89% were seen once. Germline V gene sequence: CDR1 MGHRA, CDR2 YSYEKL. This CDR3 region has 18 residues. The time point is: cycle 4 day 1 (C4D1), after 6 weeks of nivolumab. Relapse after autologous stem cell transplantation occurred in every patient, and brentuximab vedotin exposure varied. Comment on this clone: Its target is not known. One junction end disagrees with the germline gene, perhaps due to a read error.

Here the sequenced sample was peripheral blood mononuclear cells (PBMCs), taken before the fourth cycle of nivolumab. This chain joins TRBV4-1 and TRBJ1-1, with D perhaps matching TRBD1 (5 bases). This clonotype was obtained from a human donor with classical Hodgkin lymphoma. The CDR3 nucleotides are TGCGCCAGCATCCAAACTGGGGGGGACTCTATCGTGAACACTGAAGCTTTCTTT. Residues: CASIQTGGDSIVNTEAFF.